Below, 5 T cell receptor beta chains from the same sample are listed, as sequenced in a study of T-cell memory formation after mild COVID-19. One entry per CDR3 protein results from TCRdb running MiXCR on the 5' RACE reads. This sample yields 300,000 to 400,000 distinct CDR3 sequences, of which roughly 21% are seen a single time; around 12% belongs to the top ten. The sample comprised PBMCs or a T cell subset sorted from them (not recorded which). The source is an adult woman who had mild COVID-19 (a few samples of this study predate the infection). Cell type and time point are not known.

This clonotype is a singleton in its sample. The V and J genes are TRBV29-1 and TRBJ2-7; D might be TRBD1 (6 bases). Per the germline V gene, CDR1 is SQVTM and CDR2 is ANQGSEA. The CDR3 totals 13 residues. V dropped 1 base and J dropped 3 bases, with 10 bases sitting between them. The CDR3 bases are TGCAGCGTTGAAGGGACAGAGAACTACGAGCAGTACTTC. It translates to CSVEGTENYEQYF.

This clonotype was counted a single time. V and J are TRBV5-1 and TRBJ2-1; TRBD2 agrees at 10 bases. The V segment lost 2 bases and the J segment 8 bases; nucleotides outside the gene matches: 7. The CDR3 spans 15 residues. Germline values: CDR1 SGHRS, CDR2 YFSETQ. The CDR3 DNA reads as TGCGCCAGCAGCTTCACGAGCGGGGGGGCCGATGAGCAGTTCTTC. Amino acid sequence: CASSFTSGGADEQFF.

CDR3 in amino acids: CASSLAGDGATEAFF. The CDR3 DNA sequence: TGCGCCAGCAGCTTGGCTGGGGACGGGGCCACTGAAGCTTTCTTT. The chain uses TRBV5-1 and TRBJ1-1; possibly TRBD1 for D (5 bases). V dropped 0 bases and J dropped 4 bases, with 13 bases sitting between them. The CDR3 extends over 15 amino acids. The germline V gene has CDR1 SGHRS and CDR2 YFSETQ.

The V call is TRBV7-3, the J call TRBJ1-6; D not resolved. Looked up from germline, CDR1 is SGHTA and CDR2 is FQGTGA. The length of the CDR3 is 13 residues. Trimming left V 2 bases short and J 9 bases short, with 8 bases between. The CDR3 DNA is TGTGCCAGCAGCTTATCACAAGGTTCACCCCTCCACTTT. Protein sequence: CASSLSQGSPLHF.

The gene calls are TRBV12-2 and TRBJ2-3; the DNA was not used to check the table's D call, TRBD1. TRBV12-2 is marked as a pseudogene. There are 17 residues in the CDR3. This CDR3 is CASRQTNARASTDTQYF. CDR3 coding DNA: TGTGCAAGTCGCCAGACGAACGCCCGCGCTAGCACAGATACGCAGTATTTT.